One sample yielded the 11 T cell receptor beta chains listed below, sequenced in a study of human T cells and chemical hapten exposure. TCRdb used MiXCR to reprocess the 5' RACE reads, holding one entry per CDR3 protein. This table holds 130,000 or so distinct CDR3 sequences, around 4% found once. Total RNA extraction was carried out from unfractionated whole blood. These receptors came from a female donor in good health.

This clonotype came up many times. The chain recombines TRBV20-1 with TRBJ1-5; TRBD1 matches at 8 bases. After removal of 3 bases from V and 6 bases from J, the junction contained 16 bases not matched to a gene. Germline values: CDR1 DFQATT, CDR2 SNEGSKA (reference sequence). The CDR3 loop spans 17 amino acids. The CDR3 DNA follows: TGCAGTGCTAGCTCCTCCATTGGGCAGGGGGCACGTCAGCCCCAGCATTTT. This gives the protein CSASSSIGQGARQPQHF.

This clonotype was detected many times. The V call is TRBV20-1, the J call TRBJ2-3, with D possibly matching TRBD2 (6 bases). Trimming shortened V by 0 bases and J by 2 bases, and 15 bases separated the two germline ends. The CDR3 is made up of 16 amino acids. In germline, CDR1 is DFQATT, CDR2 SNEGSKA (reference sequence). Written as DNA, the CDR3 is TGCAGTGCTAGAGATCACGAAGCGGGCTACACAGATACGCAGTATTTT. Protein sequence: CSARDHEAGYTDTQYF.

In its sample, this clonotype was seen a few times. A much larger clone differs from this one at a single base, so this may be a read error. The chain carries TRBV20-1 and TRBJ2-7; TRBD2 aligns across 11 bases. The V and J ends lost 3 bases and 7 bases, in that order; junction bases with no gene match: 11. This CDR3 is built from 15 residues. CDR1 is DFQATT, CDR2 SNEGSKA, per germline (reference sequence). CDR3 DNA sequence: TGCAGTGCTAGGTCATTAGCGGGGGGGAAGGGGGAGCAGTACTTC. Translated: CSARSLAGGKGEQYF.

This clonotype has a count of ten or more. The chain carries TRBV5-1 and TRBJ2-5; 10 bases fit TRBD1. Trimming took 3 bases from V and 2 from J; bases not matched to a gene: 10. This CDR3 has 17 amino acids. Germline V gene lookup returns CDR1 SGHRS and CDR2 YFSETQ. The CDR3 spells CASSWLGQGPTQETQYF. The CDR3 region has the DNA TGCGCCAGCAGCTGGCTGGGACAGGGGCCTACTCAAGAGACCCAGTACTTC.

This clonotype occurred many times. This chain connects TRBV5-1 to TRBJ2-4; maybe TRBD2 (5 bases). Germline V gene lookup returns CDR1 SGHRS and CDR2 YFSETQ. CDR3 length: 17 amino acids. V was clipped by 0 bases and J by 3 bases, with 16 bases between them. DNA for the CDR3: TGCGCCAGCAGCTTGGAAGCGAGGGTGTACGGCAAAAACATTCAGTACTTC. Its translation is CASSLEARVYGKNIQYF.

J is TRBJ1-1 and V is TRBV5-1; 9 nucleotides line up with TRBD1. The CDR3 loop spans 14 amino acids. V shed 5 bases, J shed 4 bases, and the junction held 6 bases outside the gene matches. Germline V lookup: CDR1 SGHRS, CDR2 YFSETQ. The CDR3 DNA reads as TGCGCCAGCAGAGCCGGGGGACAGGGCACTGAAGCTTTCTTT. It encodes CASRAGGQGTEAFF.

This clonotype was detected many times. The gene calls are TRBV7-2 and TRBJ2-3; perhaps TRBD1 as D (6 bases). Germline CDR1 is SGHTA and CDR2 is FQGNSA. V lost 3 bases, J lost 3 bases, and 13 bases lay in between. The CDR3 totals 15 residues. In DNA, the CDR3 is TGTGCCAGCAGCTTTCGCCCAGGGGCTACAGATACGCAGTATTTT. Translating it yields CASSFRPGATDTQYF.

This clonotype was counted many times. This chain connects TRBV30 to TRBJ1-3; D unclear. Germline CDR1 is GTSNPN and CDR2 is SVGIG (reference sequence). This CDR3 has 12 amino acids. V lost 4 bases and J lost 0, with 4 bases in between. CDR3 coding DNA: TGTGCCTGGACAGGCTCTGGAAACACCATATATTTT. This sequence encodes CAWTGSGNTIYF.

This clonotype was detected ten times or more. The genes are TRBV2 and TRBJ1-4, with D unresolved. Trimming took off 7 bases at V and 0 bases at J, with 24 bases between the two ends. The CDR3 has 19 amino acids. Per the germline V gene, CDR1 is SNHLY and CDR2 is FYNNEI. CDR3: CASKIPRTHSVATNEKLFF. The CDR3 coding sequence is TGTGCCAGCAAAATCCCCCGGACGCATTCAGTGGCAACTAATGAAAAACTGTTTTTT.

This clonotype was picked up many times. The chain has TRBV5-1 and TRBJ1-1; 9 nucleotides line up with TRBD1. Germline V gene data show CDR1 as SGHRS and CDR2 as YFSETQ. The CDR3 contains 15 residues. V dropped 4 bases and J dropped 7; count of bases not matched to a gene: 11. CDR3 amino acids: CASSAGDREAGEAFF. The CDR3, as DNA: TGCGCCAGCAGCGCCGGGGACAGGGAGGCCGGTGAAGCTTTCTTT.

The sample holds many counts of this clonotype. This chain connects TRBV18 to TRBJ1-6; TRBD1 matches at 9 bases. Germline values: CDR1 KGHSH, CDR2 LQKENI. Unmatched junction bases numbered 3, after V lost 3 bases and J lost 0 bases. This CDR3 spans 17 amino acids. The CDR3 reads CASSPDRGSSYNSPLHF. In DNA, the CDR3 is TGTGCCAGCTCACCGGACAGGGGAAGCTCCTATAATTCACCCCTCCACTTT. The full variable domain, rest sourced from reference TRBV18 and TRBJ1-6, is NAGVMQNPRHLVRRRGQEARLRCSPMKGHSHVYWYRQLPEEGLKFMVYLQKENIIDESGMPKERFSAEFPKEGPSILRIQQVVRGDSAAYFCASSPDRGSSYNSPLHFGNGTRLTVT.